This TCR beta chain comes out of a study of blood T cell repertoires in COVID-19. On the study more broadly: The United States, Italy and Spain were the sources of the acute and convalescent COVID-19 samples. T cells, B-cell-depleted T cells, or PBMCs provided the cDNA or gDNA that served as material.

As handled by the study authors: How many nucleated cells were present was estimated from reference gene primer amplification. Sequenced by immunoSEQ multiplex PCR; TCRdb stores in-frame clones only, minus some. V and J calls plus clone size are reproduced from that table; the DNA served to infer D and trimming. The sample shows 240,000 or so clones, roughly 79% of them seen only once. This receptor was obtained from a woman of 80 years or more with acute or convalescent COVID-19. The material sequenced was peripheral blood.

The CDR3 protein is CASSYSRGGQGHIQYF. The CDR3 DNA follows: TGTGCCAGCAGCTATTCTAGGGGGGGACAGGGTCACATTCAGTACTTC. The V gene is TRBV7-2, the J gene TRBJ2-4, with 9 bases aligning to TRBD1. Germline V gene data show CDR1 as SGHTA and CDR2 as FQGNSA. CDR3 size: 16 residues. The V segment lost 4 bases and the J segment 8 bases; nucleotides outside the gene matches: 12.